The subject of this entry is one TCR beta chain. Its antigen is not identified. The sample comes from a study of T cells in Graves' hyperthyroidism and ophthalmopathy. Study details: The initial diagnosis was the point when peripheral blood was collected, ahead of any treatment. Whole-study results and caveats: From stable hyperthyroidism, ophthalmopathy was separated by a 13 V-J model.

This CDR3 region has 13 residues. The germline gives CDR1 SGDLS, CDR2 YYNGEE. V was pared by 3 bases and J by 7 bases, with 11 bases between. TCR beta CDR3 regions were amplified from RNA transcripts. A set of HTBI primers served as the primers for a first-round RT-PCR of the TCR CDR3. TCRdb reanalysed the multiplex PCR reads using MiXCR and keeps one entry per CDR3 protein. The top ten clones hold 20% to 25% of a sample with 300,000 to 450,000 distinct CDR3 sequences, about 13% of them seen once. The sequence came from a man aged 25-45 years with Graves' hyperthyroidism that later progressed to Graves' ophthalmopathy. The V and J genes are TRBV9 and TRBJ1-5; D may be TRBD1 (6 bases). Material for sequencing was blood. CDR3 nucleotide sequence: TGTGCCAGCAGCGGGGGGGCAGGGCAGCCCCAGCATTTT. Its translation: CASSGGAGQPQHF.